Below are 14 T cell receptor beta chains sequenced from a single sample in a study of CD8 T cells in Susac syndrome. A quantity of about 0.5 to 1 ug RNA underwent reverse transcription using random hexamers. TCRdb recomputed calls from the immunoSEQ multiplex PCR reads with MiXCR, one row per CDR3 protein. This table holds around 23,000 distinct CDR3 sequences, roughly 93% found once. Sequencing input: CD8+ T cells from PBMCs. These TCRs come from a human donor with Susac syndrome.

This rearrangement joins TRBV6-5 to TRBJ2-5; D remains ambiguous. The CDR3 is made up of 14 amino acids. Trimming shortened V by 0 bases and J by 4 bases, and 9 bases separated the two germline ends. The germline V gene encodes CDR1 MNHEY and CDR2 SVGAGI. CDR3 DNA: TGTGCCAGCAGTTACTCCTTAGATCGAGAGACCCAGTACTTC. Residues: CASSYSLDRETQYF.

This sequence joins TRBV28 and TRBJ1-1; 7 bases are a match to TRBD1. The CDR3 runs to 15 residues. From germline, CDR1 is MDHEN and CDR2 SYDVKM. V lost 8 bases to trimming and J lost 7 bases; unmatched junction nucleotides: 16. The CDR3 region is CASGFKTRQGNEAFF. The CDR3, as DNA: TGTGCCAGCGGCTTTAAGACTCGACAGGGCAATGAAGCTTTCTTT.

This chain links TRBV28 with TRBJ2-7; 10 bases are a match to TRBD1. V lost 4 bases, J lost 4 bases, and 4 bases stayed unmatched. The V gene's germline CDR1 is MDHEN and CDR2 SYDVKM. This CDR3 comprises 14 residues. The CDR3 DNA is TGTGCCAGCAGTTACCCGGGACAGGGGTACGAGCAGTACTTC. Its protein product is CASSYPGQGYEQYF.

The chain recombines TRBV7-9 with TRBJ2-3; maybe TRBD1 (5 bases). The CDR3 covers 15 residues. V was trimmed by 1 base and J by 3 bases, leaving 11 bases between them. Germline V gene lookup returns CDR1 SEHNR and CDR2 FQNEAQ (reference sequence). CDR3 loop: CASSLGGRATDTQYF. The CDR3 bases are TGTGCCAGCAGCTTAGGGGGCAGGGCAACAGATACGCAGTATTTT.

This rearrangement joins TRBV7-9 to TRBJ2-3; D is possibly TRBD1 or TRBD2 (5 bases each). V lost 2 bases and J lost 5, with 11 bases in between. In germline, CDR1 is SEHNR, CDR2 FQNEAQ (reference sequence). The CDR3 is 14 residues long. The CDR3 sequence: CASSLSLGVDTQYF. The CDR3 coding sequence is TGTGCCAGCAGCTTAAGCTTGGGGGTAGATACGCAGTATTTT.

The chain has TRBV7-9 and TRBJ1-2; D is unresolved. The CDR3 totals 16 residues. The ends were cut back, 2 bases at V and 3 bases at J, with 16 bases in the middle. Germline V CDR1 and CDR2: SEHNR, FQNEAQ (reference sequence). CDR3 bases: TGTGCCAGCAGCTTAACAAATCGACCCGACTACTATGGCTACACCTTC. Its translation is CASSLTNRPDYYGYTF.

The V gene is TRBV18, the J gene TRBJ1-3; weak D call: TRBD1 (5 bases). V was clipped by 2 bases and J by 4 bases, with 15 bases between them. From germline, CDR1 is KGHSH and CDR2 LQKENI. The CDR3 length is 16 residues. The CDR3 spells CASSPSPVTGGNTIYF. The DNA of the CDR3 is TGTGCCAGCTCACCATCCCCGGTTACAGGCGGAAACACCATATATTTT.

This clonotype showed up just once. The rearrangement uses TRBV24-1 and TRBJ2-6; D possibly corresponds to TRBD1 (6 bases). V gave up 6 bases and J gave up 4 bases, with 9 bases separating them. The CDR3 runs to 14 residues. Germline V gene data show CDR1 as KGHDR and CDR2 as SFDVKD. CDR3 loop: CATSSGAGANVLTF. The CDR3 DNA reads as TGTGCCACCAGTTCAGGGGCAGGGGCCAACGTCCTGACTTTC.

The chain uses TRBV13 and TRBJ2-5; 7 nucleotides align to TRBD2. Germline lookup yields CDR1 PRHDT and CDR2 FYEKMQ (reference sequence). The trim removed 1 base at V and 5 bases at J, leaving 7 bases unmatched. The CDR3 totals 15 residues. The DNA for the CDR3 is TGTGCCAGCAGCTTAGAGGCTAGCGGTAAGGAGACCCAGTACTTC. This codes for CASSLEASGKETQYF.

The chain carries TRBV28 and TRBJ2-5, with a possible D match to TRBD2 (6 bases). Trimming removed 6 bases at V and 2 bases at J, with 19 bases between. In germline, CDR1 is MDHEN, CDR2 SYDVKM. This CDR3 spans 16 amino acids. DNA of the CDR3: TGTGCCAGCAGCCAAGTAGCGGAGGGGCTACAAGAGACCCAGTACTTC. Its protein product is CASSQVAEGLQETQYF.

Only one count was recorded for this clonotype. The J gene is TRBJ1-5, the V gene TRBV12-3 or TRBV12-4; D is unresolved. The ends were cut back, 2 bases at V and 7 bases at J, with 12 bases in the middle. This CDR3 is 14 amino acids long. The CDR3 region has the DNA TGTGCCAGCAGTTTATGGGGAGCGGGACAGCCCCAGCATTTT. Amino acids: CASSLWGAGQPQHF.

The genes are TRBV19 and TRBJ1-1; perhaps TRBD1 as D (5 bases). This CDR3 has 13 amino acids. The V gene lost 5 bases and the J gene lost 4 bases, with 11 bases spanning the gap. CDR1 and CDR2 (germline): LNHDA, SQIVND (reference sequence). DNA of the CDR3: TGTGCCAGTAGTTTGGACATCGGCACTGAAGCTTTCTTT. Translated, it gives CASSLDIGTEAFF.

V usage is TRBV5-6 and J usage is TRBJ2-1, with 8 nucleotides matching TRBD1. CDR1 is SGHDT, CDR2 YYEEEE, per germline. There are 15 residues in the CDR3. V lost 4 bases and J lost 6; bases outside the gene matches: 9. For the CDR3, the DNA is TGTGCCAGCAGCCACAGGGGGTTTTCGGGCAATGAGCAGTTCTTC. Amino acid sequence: CASSHRGFSGNEQFF.

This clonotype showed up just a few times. The CDR3 nucleotides are TGTGCCAGCAGCTCCGGACAGGTCTACGAGCAGTACTTC. Its protein product is CASSSGQVYEQYF. The chain carries TRBV7-2 and TRBJ2-7; 7 bases agree with TRBD1. The junction had 3 bases not matched to a gene; V was cut back by 4 bases and J by 3 bases. The CDR3 is 13 residues long. In germline, CDR1 is SGHTA, CDR2 FQGNSA. Together with reference TRBV7-2 and TRBJ2-7, the CDR3 gives the full variable domain: GAGVSQSPSNKVTEKGKDVELRCDPISGHTALYWYRQSLGQGLEFLIYFQGNSAPDKSGLPSDRFSAERTGGSVSTLTIQRTQQEDSAVYLCASSSGQVYEQYFGPGTRLTVT.